The source of this T cell receptor (beta chain) is a study of blood T cell repertoires in COVID-19. Clones were sequenced by immunoSEQ multiplex PCR, and TCRdb holds only the in-frame ones, with some missing. The sample contains 70,000 to 95,000 clones, 70% to 90% of which appear only once. Germline V gene sequence: CDR1 SGHTA, CDR2 FQGNSA. This CDR3 comprises 14 residues. Trimming removed 3 bases from V and 13 bases from J, with 19 bases in between. This receptor was obtained from a woman aged 70 to 79 with active or convalescent COVID-19. The sequencing input was peripheral blood. V is TRBV7-2 and J is TRBJ2-1, with D possibly TRBD2 on 7 matching bases. CDR3 sequence: CASSFRTAGANQFF. CDR3 bases: TGTGCCAGCAGCTTTCGAACGGCGGGGGCTAATCAGTTCTTC.